The following is a T cell receptor beta chain sequence with its context. Its antigen remains unidentified. CDR3 length equals 17 residues. V lost 5 bases to trimming and J lost 9 bases; unmatched junction nucleotides: 21. Per germline, CDR1 SGHRS and CDR2 YFSETQ. The PCR contained 60 Vbeta and 13 Jbeta primers. Assay used: immunoSEQ multiplex PCR; TCRdb lists only in-frame clones, some missing. Seen here are about 190,000 clones, around four fifths observed once, and the top ten hold over 1.5%. This record comes from a study of cytomegalovirus exposure and HLA in healthy donors. Whole-study results and caveats: As immune exposure information, only CMV serostatus was available. From TCR beta sequences, most subjects' HLA-A and HLA-B alleles were reportedly predicted accurately.

The J gene is TRBJ2-7, the V gene TRBV5-1; 9 nucleotides align to TRBD1. The receptor was isolated from a man aged 35 to 55 in good health and CMV-seropositive. Sequencing input: PBMCs. CDR3 protein: CASSFGAVQGAREGQYF. CDR3 bases: TGCGCCAGCAGTTTTGGCGCCGTACAGGGGGCGAGGGAAGGGCAGTACTTC. The variable domain in full, completed from reference TRBV5-1 and TRBJ2-7, reads KAGVTQTPRYLIKTRGQQVTLSCSPISGHRSVSWYQQTPGQGLQFLFEYFSETQRNKGNFPGRFSGRQFSNSRSEMNVSTLELGDSALYLCASSFGAVQGAREGQYFGPGTRLTVT.